A selection of T cell receptor beta chains follows, all from one sample in a study of regulatory T cells in long-lasting Graves disease. MiXCR, run by TCRdb on the multiplex PCR reads, gives a single entry per CDR3 protein. The table has about 430,000 distinct CDR3 sequences, around 23% seen once. Sequencing used peripheral blood mononuclear cells (PBMCs), obtained when the disease was refractory, from a patient treated with antithyroid drugs. The receptor source for this set is a female donor with Graves disease. Each CDR3 is given with its conserved first and last residue. A D gene is named only where the DNA matches it firmly. The size of a clone is reported for some rows only, either as once, few or many, or as a class for expanded clones.

clone_size	v_call	j_call	d_call	cdr3_aa	cdr3_nt
-	TRBV20-1	TRBJ2-2	TRBD2	CSALAGGFTGELLF	TGCAGCGCTCTAGCGGGAGGTTTCACCGGGGAGCTGCTTTTT
-	TRBV6-1	TRBJ2-1	TRBD2	CASSASGTSGYNEQFF	TGTGCCAGCAGTGCCTCCGGGACTAGCGGGTACAATGAGCAGTTCTTC
-	TRBV24-1	TRBJ2-1	-	CATSDRGAPVNEQFF	TGTGCCACCAGTGATAGGGGGGCTCCGGTCAATGAGCAGTTCTTC
many	TRBV10-3	TRBJ1-1	-	CAISEGRDAFF	TGTGCCATCAGTGAAGGCAGGGACGCTTTCTTT
few	TRBV5-6	TRBJ1-2	-	CASSLGAYSYSGYTF	TGTGCCAGCAGCTTGGGCGCGTATTCATATTCTGGCTACACCTTC
many	TRBV2	TRBJ2-7	-	CASSPRLWPSYEQYF	TGTGCCAGCAGCCCAAGACTATGGCCCTCCTACGAGCAGTACTTC
few	TRBV20-1	TRBJ2-7	-	CSARDPALEVQYF	TGCAGTGCTAGAGATCCAGCTCTAGAGGTACAGTACTTC
many	TRBV14	TRBJ2-5	-	CASSQENQETQYF	TGTGCCAGCAGCCAGGAAAACCAAGAGACCCAGTACTTC
few	TRBV5-5	TRBJ1-1	-	CASSLEAEAFF	TGTGCCAGCAGCTTGGAAGCGGAAGCTTTCTTT
-	TRBV9	TRBJ2-3	TRBD1	CASSPTGVPDTQYF	TGTGCCAGCAGCCCAACAGGGGTTCCAGATACGCAGTATTTT
many	TRBV28	TRBJ1-5	-	CASSSGGLGSNQPQHF	TGTGCCAGCAGCTCTGGGGGCCTAGGGAGCAATCAGCCCCAGCATTTT